Below, 31 T cell receptor beta chains from the same sample are listed, as sequenced in a study of somatic mutations in cytotoxic T cells in rheumatoid arthritis. Using immunoSEQ multiplex PCR, the repertoire was profiled, and TCRdb retains in-frame clones only, with some absent. The table includes around 15,000 clones, almost 85% detected once. The sample comprised CD8+ T cells sorted from blood. The receptor set was obtained from a woman aged 45-65 years with rheumatoid arthritis.

The rearrangement joins TRBV14 to TRBJ2-5; D unclear. Germline-derived CDR1 and CDR2 are SGHDN and FVKESK. V lost 4 bases and J 4 bases, leaving 10 bases between the germline ends. The CDR3 is 13 residues long. The CDR3 DNA reads as TGTGCCAGCAGCCGCGGATCGCTAGAGACCCAGTACTTC. Encoded protein: CASSRGSLETQYF. The entire variable domain, with the rest obtained from reference TRBV14 and TRBJ2-5, is as follows: EAGVTQFPSHSVIEKGQTVTLRCDPISGHDNLYWYRRVMGKEIKFLLHFVKESKQDESGMPNNRFLAERTGGTYSTLKVQPAELEDSGVYFCASSRGSLETQYFGPGTRLLVL.

The genes are TRBV4-1 and TRBJ2-1; 9 nucleotides line up with TRBD1. Germline CDR1 and CDR2: MGHRA and YSYEKL. The CDR3 consists of 14 residues. V was pared by 4 bases and J by 8 bases, with 6 bases of the junction left unmatched. CDR3: CASSPGTGYDEQFF. The CDR3, as DNA: TGCGCCAGCAGCCCCGGGACAGGGTACGATGAGCAGTTCTTC.

The chain recombines TRBV9 with TRBJ2-1; 7 bases are shared with TRBD1. Trimming took 2 bases from V and 6 from J; bases not matched to a gene: 5. CDR1 and CDR2 from the germline V gene are SGDLS and YYNGEE. The CDR3 covers 14 residues. The DNA of the CDR3 is TGTGCCAGCAGCGTCCGGGACAGCATCAATGAGCAGTTCTTC. The encoded protein is CASSVRDSINEQFF.

J is TRBJ2-2 and V is TRBV11-2; TRBD2 might be the D (6 bases). CDR1 is SGHAT and CDR2 is FQNNGV in the germline V gene. Trimming took off 3 bases at V and 0 bases at J, with 14 bases between the two ends. This CDR3 contains 17 residues. The CDR3 sequence: CASSFPRTGANTGELFF. The CDR3 region has the DNA TGTGCCAGCAGCTTCCCCCGGACGGGGGCGAACACCGGGGAGCTGTTTTTT.

The chain couples TRBV28 to TRBJ2-7; D is possibly TRBD2 (6 bases). CDR1 MDHEN and CDR2 SYDVKM come from the germline V gene. This CDR3 has 13 residues. Trimming stripped 10 bases from V and 1 base from J, with 14 bases between. CDR3: CAISEGKSYEQYF. CDR3 coding DNA: TGTGCCATCTCGGAGGGGAAATCCTACGAGCAGTACTTC. The full variable domain, in which reference TRBV28 and TRBJ2-7 provide the parts outside the CDR3, is DVKVTQSSRYLVKRTGEKVFLECVQDMDHENMFWYRQDPGLGLRLIYFSYDVKMKEKGDIPEGYSVSREKKERFSLILESASTNQTSMYLCAISEGKSYEQYFGPGTRLTVT.

The chain carries TRBV9 and TRBJ2-2, with D possibly being TRBD1 (6 bases). The CDR3 loop spans 15 amino acids. The germline V gene encodes CDR1 SGDLS and CDR2 YYNGEE. With 0 bases removed from V and 5 bases from J, the gap between germline ends came to 11 bases. CDR3 coding DNA: TGTGCCAGCAGCGTAGGGGGGCCCGAAACCGGGGAGCTGTTTTTT. It yields the protein CASSVGGPETGELFF.

This clone was seen only once. The genes are TRBV7-2 and TRBJ2-7; 9 bases are shared with TRBD2. The CDR3 has 15 residues. The ends lost 1 base at V and 4 bases at J; junction bases unmatched: 5. CDR1 and CDR2 from the germline V gene are SGHTA and FQGNSA. The CDR3: CASSLEAGGPYEQYF. CDR3 nucleotides: TGTGCCAGCAGCTTAGAGGCGGGAGGGCCTTACGAGCAGTACTTC.

The chain combines TRBV28 with TRBJ1-3; the D gene is possibly TRBD1 (5 bases). Germline-derived CDR1 and CDR2 are MDHEN and SYDVKM. V was cut by 8 bases and J by 0 bases, with 11 bases left in between. The CDR3 consists of 14 residues. CDR3 DNA sequence: TGTGCCAGCTGGGAGGACAACTCTGGAAACACCATATATTTT. Residues: CASWEDNSGNTIYF.

This chain links TRBV19 with TRBJ2-1; 9 bases line up with TRBD1. The J segment lost 6 bases and the V segment lost 5 bases, leaving 5 bases of the junction unmatched. The germline CDR1 and CDR2 sequences are LNHDA and SQIVND (reference sequence). The CDR3 length is 14 residues. DNA of the CDR3: TGTGCCAGTAGTCATATGACAGGGGGCAATGAGCAGTTCTTC. The encoded protein is CASSHMTGGNEQFF.

The V and J genes are TRBV28 and TRBJ2-5, with a weak D call TRBD2 (5 bases). CDR1 is MDHEN, CDR2 SYDVKM, per germline. Trimming took 7 bases from V and 2 from J, leaving 17 bases between them. CDR3 length: 15 residues. CDR3 bases: TGTGCCAGCACCCCAACGGTGAGGGCGCAAGAGACCCAGTACTTC. Translating it yields CASTPTVRAQETQYF.

The chain has TRBV27 and TRBJ2-7, with 8 bases that match TRBD1. The CDR3 is 14 residues long. The V gene end was trimmed by 5 bases and the J gene end by 6 bases; junction bases not matched to a gene: 9. CDR1 and CDR2 from the germline V gene are MNHEY and SMNVEV (reference sequence). CDR3 nucleotides: TGTGCCAGCAGTCCGAACCCAGGGGGCGGCGAGCAGTACTTC. As protein: CASSPNPGGGEQYF.

The rearrangement links TRBV6-5 to TRBJ1-1, with D unresolved. V shed 0 bases and J shed 7 bases, with 9 bases lying between them. Germline V lookup: CDR1 MNHEY, CDR2 SVGAGI. The CDR3 spans 13 residues. CDR3 amino acids: CASSYSSGGEAFF. In nucleotides, the CDR3 is TGTGCCAGCAGTTACTCTTCAGGTGGTGAAGCTTTCTTT.

The CDR3 DNA follows: TGTGCCCCCACTCCGGGGGTCGATGAGCAGTTCTTC. Translating it yields CAPTPGVDEQFF. The chain is built from TRBV30 and TRBJ2-1; maybe TRBD2 (6 bases). Germline V gene data show CDR1 as GTSNPN and CDR2 as SVGIG (reference sequence). The CDR3 totals 12 residues. V was shortened by 8 bases and J by 8 bases, with 16 bases between the two germline ends.

The gene calls are TRBV4-1 and TRBJ2-7, with D perhaps matching TRBD1 (7 bases). Germline V gene sequence: CDR1 MGHRA, CDR2 YSYEKL. V was trimmed by 3 bases and J by 1 base, leaving 16 bases between them. This CDR3 is 16 amino acids long. CDR3 nucleotides: TGCGCCAGCAGCCAGGAGGGGGCCAGCGCATCCTACGAGCAGTACTTC. Protein sequence: CASSQEGASASYEQYF.

This clone was seen a handful of times. The J gene is TRBJ1-6, the V gene TRBV4-1, with no clear D. Trimming removed 2 bases at V and 9 bases at J, with 14 bases between. This CDR3 comprises 15 residues. Germline V lookup: CDR1 MGHRA, CDR2 YSYEKL. CDR3 DNA: TGCGCCAGCAGCCAACACGCAGGTTTGCTTTCACCCCTCCACTTT. This translates into CASSQHAGLLSPLHF.

V is TRBV19 and J is TRBJ2-1; 7 bases align to TRBD2. V was pared by 1 base and J by 3 bases, with 3 bases of the junction left unmatched. Germline loops: CDR1 LNHDA, CDR2 SQIVND (reference sequence). There are 15 residues in the CDR3. The CDR3 nucleotides are TGTGCCAGTAGTATAGGCGGGAGTGACTACAATGAGCAGTTCTTC. It is translated as CASSIGGSDYNEQFF. The whole variable domain, remainder taken from reference TRBV19 and TRBJ2-1, is DGGITQSPKYLFRKEGQNVTLSCEQNLNHDAMYWYRQDPGQGLRLIYYSQIVNDFQKGDIAEGYSVSREKKESFPLTVTSAQKNPTAFYLCASSIGGSDYNEQFFGPGTRLTVL.

This clone occurred a few times. The J gene is TRBJ1-1, the V gene TRBV4-3; a weak D match, TRBD1 (6 bases). CDR1 is LGHNA, CDR2 YSLEER, per germline. The CDR3 runs to 15 residues. V was pared by 1 base and J by 5 bases, with 14 bases between. CDR3 in amino acids: CASSQVQGGRTEAFF. The DNA of the CDR3 is TGCGCCAGCAGCCAAGTCCAAGGGGGGAGGACTGAAGCTTTCTTT.

The chain combines TRBV6-5 with TRBJ1-1; D unclear. This CDR3 is built from 13 residues. V was pared by 6 bases and J by 1 base, with 9 bases between. Germline assignment: CDR1 MNHEY and CDR2 SVGAGI. For the CDR3, the DNA is TGTGCCAGCAGCCCGGGCCCGAACACTGAAGCTTTCTTT. Amino acid sequence: CASSPGPNTEAFF.

This chain links TRBV4-1 with TRBJ1-1; D is uncertain. Deletions cut 3 bases from V and 4 bases from J, with 6 bases between. Germline V lookup: CDR1 MGHRA, CDR2 YSYEKL. The CDR3 length is 12 residues. As DNA, the CDR3 is TGCGCCAGCAGCCAGCCGAGCACTGAAGCTTTCTTT. Translated: CASSQPSTEAFF.

This sequence joins TRBV20-1 and TRBJ2-1; perhaps TRBD2 as D (5 bases). V dropped 7 bases and J dropped 4 bases, with 5 bases sitting between them. Germline CDR1 DFQATT, CDR2 SNEGSKA (reference sequence). The CDR3 is 10 residues long. The CDR3 DNA follows: TGCAGTGGGACTTACAATGAGCAGTTCTTC. Encoded protein: CSGTYNEQFF.

The chain carries TRBV5-6 and TRBJ2-5; tentatively, D is TRBD2 (7 bases). The CDR3 contains 16 residues. Trimming removed 4 bases from V and 5 bases from J, with 21 bases in between. Germline values: CDR1 SGHDT, CDR2 YYEEEE. CDR3 sequence: CASSPWVGGPWETQYF. In DNA, the CDR3 is TGTGCCAGCAGCCCTTGGGTGGGGGGGCCGTGGGAGACCCAGTACTTC.

There are a few counts of this clone. The chain has TRBV7-9 and TRBJ2-7; no reliable D call. CDR3 length equals 13 residues. The V gene's germline CDR1 is SEHNR and CDR2 FQNEAQ (reference sequence). V lost 1 base and J 4 bases, leaving 8 bases between the germline ends. The CDR3 DNA sequence: TGTGCCAGCAGCTTAGACCCGGGTTACGAGCAGTACTTC. Protein: CASSLDPGYEQYF.

The chain couples TRBV6-1 to TRBJ2-1; D is undetermined. Germline CDR1 is MNHNS and CDR2 is SASEGT. Trimming removed 1 base at V and 0 bases at J, with 7 bases between. The CDR3 has 15 residues. The CDR3 region is CASSEEESSYNEQFF. CDR3 nucleotide sequence: TGTGCCAGCAGTGAAGAAGAAAGCTCCTACAATGAGCAGTTCTTC.

The DNA for the CDR3 is TGTGCCAGCAGTGAAGGGGCGACTGGAAACACCATATATTTT. Translated: CASSEGATGNTIYF. V usage is TRBV2 and J usage is TRBJ1-3; no definite D call. Looked up from germline, CDR1 is SNHLY and CDR2 is FYNNEI. V lost 1 base to trimming and J lost 2 bases, with 6 bases between them. The CDR3 loop spans 14 amino acids.

The chain has TRBV6-1 and TRBJ2-1; the D gene is possibly TRBD1 (5 bases). This CDR3 is 15 amino acids long. V lost 3 bases and J 0 bases, leaving 9 bases between the germline ends. The germline gives CDR1 MNHNS, CDR2 SASEGT. This CDR3 reads CASSEDIRSYNEQFF. CDR3 nucleotides: TGTGCCAGCAGTGAGGACATCCGCTCCTACAATGAGCAGTTCTTC.

The CDR3 reads CASSSGTYGYTF. As DNA, the CDR3 is TGTGCCAGCAGTTCCGGGACATATGGCTACACCTTC. V usage is TRBV27 and J usage is TRBJ1-2; D might be TRBD1 (6 bases). This CDR3 comprises 12 residues. V was shortened by 4 bases and J by 5 bases, with 8 bases between the two germline ends. Looked up from germline, CDR1 is MNHEY and CDR2 is SMNVEV (reference sequence).

This clone turned up a few times. J is TRBJ1-1 and V is TRBV19; D is ambiguous. V was shortened by 3 bases and J by 1 base, with 6 bases between the two germline ends. The germline V gene encodes CDR1 LNHDA and CDR2 SQIVND (reference sequence). The CDR3 spans 13 residues. The CDR3 is CASSIVENTEAFF. The CDR3 nucleotides are TGTGCCAGTAGTATTGTGGAGAACACTGAAGCTTTCTTT.

This clone was seen only a few times. V gene TRBV4-1 combines with J gene TRBJ2-3; no definite D call. Germline CDR1 reads MGHRA; CDR2 reads YSYEKL. Trimming cost V 0 bases and J 1 base, with 11 bases left between them. This CDR3 comprises 16 residues. The CDR3 protein is CASSQDSSKRTDTQYF. The CDR3 DNA follows: TGCGCCAGCAGCCAAGATTCGAGCAAGCGCACAGATACGCAGTATTTT.

This clone came up a few times. The J gene is TRBJ2-7, the V gene TRBV6-1; D is perhaps TRBD1 (5 bases). The length of the CDR3 is 15 residues. Deletions cut 1 base from V and 1 base from J, with 11 bases between. The germline V gene encodes CDR1 MNHNS and CDR2 SASEGT. CDR3 sequence: CASSEGGQGSYEQYF. CDR3 bases: TGTGCCAGCAGTGAAGGTGGGCAGGGTTCCTACGAGCAGTACTTC.

The chain couples TRBV30 to TRBJ1-2, with D hard to call. The CDR3 loop spans 14 amino acids. Germline CDR1 and CDR2: GTSNPN and SVGIG (reference sequence). V was trimmed by 3 bases and J by 2 bases, leaving 13 bases between them. The CDR3 nucleotides are TGTGCCTGGAGACCCCCCACGGCAAACTATGGCTACACCTTC. It codes for CAWRPPTANYGYTF.

The J gene is TRBJ1-1, the V gene TRBV6-5; 9 bases agree with TRBD1. J was trimmed by 6 bases and V by 2 bases; bases with no gene match: 4. Germline CDR1 MNHEY, CDR2 SVGAGI. The CDR3 is 14 residues long. CDR3 sequence: CASSYGQGLAEAFF. DNA for the CDR3: TGTGCCAGCAGTTACGGACAGGGGCTAGCTGAAGCTTTCTTT.